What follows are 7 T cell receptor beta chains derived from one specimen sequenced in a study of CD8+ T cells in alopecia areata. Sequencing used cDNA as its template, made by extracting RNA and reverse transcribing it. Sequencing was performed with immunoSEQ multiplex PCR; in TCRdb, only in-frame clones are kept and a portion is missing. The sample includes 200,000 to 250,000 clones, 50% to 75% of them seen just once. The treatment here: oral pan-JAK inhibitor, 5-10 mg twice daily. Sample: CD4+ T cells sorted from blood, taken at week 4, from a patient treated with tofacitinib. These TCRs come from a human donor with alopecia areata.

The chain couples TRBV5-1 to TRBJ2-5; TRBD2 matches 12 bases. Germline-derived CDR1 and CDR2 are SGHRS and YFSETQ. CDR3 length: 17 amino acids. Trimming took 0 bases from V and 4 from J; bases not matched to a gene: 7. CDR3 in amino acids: CASSLAPSGGAGETQYF. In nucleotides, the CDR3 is TGCGCCAGCAGCTTGGCCCCTAGCGGGGGGGCAGGAGAGACCCAGTACTTC.

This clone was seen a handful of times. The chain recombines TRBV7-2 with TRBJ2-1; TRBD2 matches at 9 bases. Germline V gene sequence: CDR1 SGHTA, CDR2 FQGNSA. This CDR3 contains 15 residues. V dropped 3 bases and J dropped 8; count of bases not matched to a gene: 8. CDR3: CASSFNAGGNDEQFF. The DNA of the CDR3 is TGTGCCAGCAGCTTCAATGCGGGGGGGAACGATGAGCAGTTCTTC.

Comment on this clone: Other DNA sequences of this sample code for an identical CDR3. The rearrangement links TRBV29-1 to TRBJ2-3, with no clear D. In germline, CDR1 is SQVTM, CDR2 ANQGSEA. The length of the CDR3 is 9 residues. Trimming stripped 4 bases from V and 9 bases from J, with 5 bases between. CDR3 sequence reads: CSVGDTQYF. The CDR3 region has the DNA TGCAGCGTTGGAGACACGCAGTATTTT.

In nucleotides, the CDR3 is TGTGCCAGCAGCTTAGACCAAAGGGCCGGGGAGCTGTTTTTT. This translates into CASSLDQRAGELFF. The V gene is TRBV11-2, the J gene TRBJ2-2; D is unclear. This CDR3 is 14 amino acids long. Germline values: CDR1 SGHAT, CDR2 FQNNGV. V was trimmed by 0 bases and J by 6 bases, leaving 8 bases between them.

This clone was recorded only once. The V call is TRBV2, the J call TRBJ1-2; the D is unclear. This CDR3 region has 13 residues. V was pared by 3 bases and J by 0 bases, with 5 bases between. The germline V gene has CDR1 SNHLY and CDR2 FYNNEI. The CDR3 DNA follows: TGTGCCAGCAGTGATGAATCTAACTATGGCTACACCTTC. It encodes CASSDESNYGYTF.

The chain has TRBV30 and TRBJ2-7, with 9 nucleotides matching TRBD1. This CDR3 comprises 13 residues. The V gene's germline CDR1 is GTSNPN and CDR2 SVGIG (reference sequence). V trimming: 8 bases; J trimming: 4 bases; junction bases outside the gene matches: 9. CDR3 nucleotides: TGTGCCACAGGGGGCGCGGGGGTATACGAGCAGTACTTC. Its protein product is CATGGAGVYEQYF.

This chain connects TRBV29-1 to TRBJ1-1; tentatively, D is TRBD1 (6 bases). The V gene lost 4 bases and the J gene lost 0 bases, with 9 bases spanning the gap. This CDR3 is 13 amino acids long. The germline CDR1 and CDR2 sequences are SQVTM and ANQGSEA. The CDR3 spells CSVGGQLNTEAFF. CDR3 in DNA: TGCAGCGTTGGAGGACAGCTGAACACTGAAGCTTTCTTT.